This TCR beta chain was observed in a study of blood T cell repertoires in COVID-19. Looking at the study overall: From the United States, Italy and Spain came samples of acute and convalescent COVID-19.

Per the original methods: Cell counts per sample came from amplifying reference gene primers. The table came from immunoSEQ multiplex PCR; TCRdb's copy has only in-frame clones and leaves some out. The V and J calls and clone size come from that table; D and trimming were worked out from the DNA. The sample carries approximately 220,000 clones, around 81% recorded once. In terms of age and location, participants ranged from roughly 18 to 90 years and lived in 24 US areas. Assignment of participants to cohorts was predicated upon participant-reported clinical history. Specimen: PBMCs or T cells enriched from blood (not recorded which). The source of this sequence is a woman in her forties with acute COVID-19.

The CDR3, as DNA: TGTGCCAGCAGCCCTAGCGGGAGCACAGATACGCAGTATTTT. This translates into CASSPSGSTDTQYF. This chain joins TRBV7-2 and TRBJ2-3, with 8 bases identical to TRBD2. CDR3 length: 14 residues. With 5 bases clipped from V and 0 bases from J, the junction kept 1 base outside the gene matches. The germline CDR1 and CDR2 sequences are SGHTA and FQGNSA.